This TCR beta chain was documented in a study of CD8 T cells in Susac syndrome. Study results and caveats: Around 16 Susac-specific public clones were found in total CD8+ repertoires and four or five in CD8+ TEMRA repertoires.

Trimming took off 7 bases at V and 5 bases at J, with 11 bases between the two ends. From germline, CDR1 is MNHNY and CDR2 SVGAGI (reference sequence). The CDR3 spans 12 residues. Sequencing targeted TCR beta in blood CD8+ and CD4+ T cells. The CD8+ and CD4+ T cells were isolated magnetically using a negative isolation approach, whereas the TEMRA cells were enriched by FACS. Random hexamers served to reverse transcribe about 0.5 to 1 ug RNA. Multiplex immunoSEQ PCR targeted 54 Vbeta and 13 Jbeta TCR beta segments. TCRdb redid the calling of the immunoSEQ multiplex PCR reads with MiXCR, one entry per CDR3 protein. The table shows tens of thousands of distinct CDR3 sequences, with 95% to 97% occurring only once. As to this clonotype: Its antigen remains unidentified.

Sequencing was performed on CD8+ T cells from PBMCs. This TCR came from a human donor with Susac syndrome. V usage is TRBV6-6 and J usage is TRBJ1-2; D not certain. CDR3 residues: CASTRSPYGYTF. In DNA form, the CDR3 reads TGTGCCAGCACTCGAAGCCCGTATGGCTACACCTTC.